The 14 T cell receptor beta chains below all came from one sample that was sequenced in a study of blood T cell repertoires in COVID-19 (dated by TCRdb to the early 2020s). The library was generated by the immunoSEQ multiplex PCR assay. This immuneACCESS table, as held by TCRdb, lists in-frame sequences with V and J called but not all clones. Of the missing ones, under half trace to an unresolved V gene in checked studies; the others have no known cause. Counted in this sample were some 140,000 clones; around 82% of them appeared once. The ten largest make up approximately 0.63% of the sample. The source material was peripheral blood. The source of these receptors is a man in his sixties with COVID-19, enrolled during active disease.

V usage is TRBV2 and J usage is TRBJ1-5; D might be TRBD1 (5 bases). CDR3 size: 15 residues. Deletions cut 8 bases from V and 2 bases from J, with 16 bases between. Germline assignment: CDR1 SNHLY and CDR2 FYNNEI. The CDR3 region is CASLWGGSGNQPQHF. Written as DNA, the CDR3 is TGTGCCAGCCTTTGGGGGGGGTCGGGCAATCAGCCCCAGCATTTT.

V gene TRBV5-1 combines with J gene TRBJ2-1; D is ambiguous. CDR1 and CDR2 from the germline V gene are SGHRS and YFSETQ. The CDR3 consists of 14 residues. V dropped 0 bases and J dropped 6 bases, with 10 bases sitting between them. CDR3 sequence reads: CASSLAAETNEQFF. DNA for the CDR3: TGCGCCAGCAGCTTGGCCGCGGAGACCAATGAGCAGTTCTTC.

The rearrangement joins TRBV27 to TRBJ2-2; perhaps TRBD1 as D (5 bases). The germline V and J ends were trimmed by 4 bases and 5 bases, with 20 bases remaining between them. Per germline, CDR1 MNHEY and CDR2 SMNVEV (reference sequence). This CDR3 has 17 amino acids. The CDR3 nucleotides read TGTGCCAGCAGTTCCAACAGGCTTAACTTGCGAACCGGGGAGCTGTTTTTT. Amino acid sequence: CASSSNRLNLRTGELFF.

This clone was seen a single time. The chain links TRBV25-1 to TRBJ1-2; TRBD1 might be the D (6 bases). The germline CDR1 and CDR2 sequences are MGHDK and SYGVNS. The V and J ends lost 4 bases and 6 bases respectively, with 18 bases between them. This CDR3 has 15 amino acids. This CDR3 reads CASSGAGQTSDGYTF. The CDR3 DNA follows: TGTGCCAGCAGTGGGGCCGGACAGACAAGCGATGGCTACACCTTC.

The chain employs TRBV6-2 or TRBV6-3 and TRBJ2-7; D perhaps matches TRBD2 (6 bases). The CDR3 is 14 residues long. CDR1 MNHEY and CDR2 SVGEGT come from the germline V gene. Deletions cut 5 bases from V and 7 bases from J, with 18 bases between. The DNA for the CDR3 is TGTGCCAGCAGTGCCAGCGGGTGGGTGAGGGAGCAGTACTTC. Translation: CASSASGWVREQYF.

The V and J genes are TRBV2 and TRBJ1-1; D is unclear. The CDR3 is 13 amino acids. Germline V gene sequence: CDR1 SNHLY, CDR2 FYNNEI. The V end lost 3 bases, the J end lost 1 base, and 6 bases lay between the germline ends. CDR3 coding DNA: TGTGCCAGCAGTGACGAGGGGAACACTGAAGCTTTCTTT. It codes for CASSDEGNTEAFF.

This clone was seen just once. In nucleotides, the CDR3 is TGTGCCATCACCTCGGGACAGGGTGGCGAGCAGTTCTTC. Encoded protein: CAITSGQGGEQFF. V usage is TRBV10-3 and J usage is TRBJ2-1, with 9 positions matching TRBD1. V lost 7 bases, J lost 10 bases, and 8 bases stayed unmatched. Germline V gene lookup returns CDR1 ENHRY and CDR2 SYGVKD. The CDR3 has 13 amino acids.

The chain is built from TRBV11-2 and TRBJ1-5, with 8 bases that match TRBD1. From germline, CDR1 is SGHAT and CDR2 FQNNGV. The ends lost 5 bases at V and 7 bases at J; junction bases unmatched: 7. The CDR3 is 14 residues long. The CDR3 reads CASSRGQGQQPQHF. CDR3 coding DNA: TGTGCCAGCAGCCGAGGACAGGGCCAACAGCCCCAGCATTTT.

The chain combines TRBV14 with TRBJ2-1, with 7 bases aligning to TRBD2. Per germline, CDR1 SGHDN and CDR2 FVKESK. This CDR3 contains 13 residues. The junction had 4 bases not matched to a gene; V was cut back by 4 bases and J by 7 bases. CDR3 nucleotide sequence: TGTGCCAGCAGCCTGCCCGGGGGGAATGAGCAGTTCTTC. Translated: CASSLPGGNEQFF.

The CDR3 bases are TGTGCCAGTAGCAGAAGGACTAGCGGGGGTACAGATACGCAGTATTTT. It is translated as CASSRRTSGGTDTQYF. The V gene is TRBV19, the J gene TRBJ2-3; TRBD2 agrees at 13 bases. The CDR3 is 16 residues long. V was clipped by 6 bases and J by 3 bases; unmatched bases: 6. Germline V lookup: CDR1 LNHDA, CDR2 SQIVND (reference sequence).

The CDR3, as DNA: TGTGCCAGCAGCTCAGGACAGGGGTTCCTAGGTGGCTACACCTTC. It codes for CASSSGQGFLGGYTF. The chain employs TRBV5-4 and TRBJ1-2; 9 bases fit TRBD1. The J segment lost 7 bases and the V segment lost 3 bases, leaving 10 bases of the junction unmatched. The CDR3 contains 15 residues. Germline V gene sequence: CDR1 SGHNT, CDR2 YYREEE (reference sequence). The full variable domain, in which reference TRBV5-4 and TRBJ1-2 provide the parts outside the CDR3, is ETGVTQSPTHLIKTRGQQVTLRCSSQSGHNTVSWYQQALGQGPQFIFQYYREEENGRGNFPPRFSGLQFPNYSSELNVNALELDDSALYLCASSSGQGFLGGYTFGSGTRLTVV.

This chain links TRBV7-9 with TRBJ1-5; 10 bases fit TRBD1. Trimming removed 1 base from V and 4 bases from J; junction bases left unmatched: 10. Germline-derived CDR1 and CDR2 are SEHNR and FQNEAQ (reference sequence). The CDR3 has 18 residues. DNA of the CDR3: TGTGCCAGCAGCTTAGTTTATGGGACAGGGGAAAGAAATCAGCCCCAGCATTTT. Its protein product is CASSLVYGTGERNQPQHF. The full variable domain, in which reference TRBV7-9 and TRBJ1-5 provide the parts outside the CDR3, is DTGVSQNPRHKITKRGQNVTFRCDPISEHNRLYWYRQTLGQGPEFLTYFQNEAQLEKSRLLSDRFSAERPKGSFSTLEIQRTEQGDSAMYLCASSLVYGTGERNQPQHFGDGTRLSIL.

This chain uses TRBV19 with TRBJ1-2; tentative D call: TRBD1 (6 bases). Germline CDR1 LNHDA, CDR2 SQIVND (reference sequence). Trimming left V 7 bases short and J 4 bases short, with 13 bases between. The length of the CDR3 is 13 residues. This CDR3 reads CASTTGTPYGYTF. In nucleotides, the CDR3 is TGTGCCAGTACAACCGGGACACCCTATGGCTACACCTTC. Full variable domain (rest looked up from reference TRBV19 and TRBJ1-2): DGGITQSPKYLFRKEGQNVTLSCEQNLNHDAMYWYRQDPGQGLRLIYYSQIVNDFQKGDIAEGYSVSREKKESFPLTVTSAQKNPTAFYLCASTTGTPYGYTFGSGTRLTVV.

J is TRBJ2-7 and V is TRBV2; 9 bases are a match to TRBD2. The CDR3 consists of 16 residues. The germline gives CDR1 SNHLY, CDR2 FYNNEI. Germline trimming cut 1 base from V and 4 bases from J; bases unmatched to any gene: 8. The CDR3 protein is CASSEERLAGFYEQYF. The CDR3 nucleotides read TGTGCCAGCAGTGAAGAGAGGCTAGCGGGATTTTACGAGCAGTACTTC.